A selection of T cell receptor beta chains follows, all from one sample in a study of blood T cell repertoires in COVID-19. Clones were read by immunoSEQ multiplex PCR, and TCRdb kept only the in-frame ones, dropping some. Among over 200,000 clones listed, 88% were seen once. Sample: peripheral blood. The receptors come from a woman in her 30s with acute or convalescent COVID-19. Both conserved end residues are part of each CDR3. Each record gives: V gene, J gene, clone size, D gene, CDR3 protein, CDR3 DNA. The D gene is left open where the match is weak. Rows may omit the clone size; those that give it use once, few, many or a size class.

V: TRBV24-1
J: TRBJ2-1
size: NA
D: TRBD2
CDR3: CATSHPGGAGGNNEQFF
DNA: TGTGCCACCAGTCACCCTGGCGGGGCGGGGGGCAACAATGAGCAGTTCTTC

V: TRBV6-5
J: TRBJ2-5
size: NA
D: NA
CDR3: CASSSNYRVYQETQYF
DNA: TGTGCCAGCAGTTCCAATTACAGGGTATACCAAGAGACCCAGTACTTC

V: TRBV5-1
J: TRBJ1-3
size: NA
D: NA
CDR3: CASSLSGSGNTIYF
DNA: TGCGCCAGCAGCTTGTCCGGCTCTGGAAACACCATATATTTT

V: TRBV15
J: TRBJ1-1
size: NA
D: TRBD1
CDR3: CATSRGQGAEMNTEAFF
DNA: TGTGCCACCAGCAGAGGACAGGGGGCAGAAATGAACACTGAAGCTTTCTTT

V: TRBV29-1
J: TRBJ2-1
size: NA
D: NA
CDR3: CSSQTGPSSYNEQFF
DNA: TGCAGCTCCCAGACAGGACCTAGCTCCTACAATGAGCAGTTCTTC

V: TRBV19
J: TRBJ2-1
size: NA
D: TRBD1
CDR3: CASSNARDSSYNEQFF
DNA: TGTGCCAGTAGTAATGCCCGGGACAGCTCCTACAATGAGCAGTTCTTC

V: TRBV6-5
J: TRBJ2-1
size: NA
D: TRBD2
CDR3: CASLLAGGLEQFF
DNA: TGTGCCAGCCTACTAGCGGGAGGGTTAGAGCAGTTCTTC

V: TRBV4-3
J: TRBJ2-7
size: NA
D: TRBD2
CDR3: CASSQWTSAVEQYF
DNA: TGCGCCAGCAGCCAGTGGACTAGCGCGGTCGAGCAGTACTTC

V: TRBV25-1
J: TRBJ2-7
size: NA
D: TRBD2
CDR3: CASSEQREGPRAYEQYF
DNA: TGTGCCAGCAGTGAACAGCGGGAGGGCCCTAGGGCCTACGAGCAGTACTTC

V: TRBV6-6
J: TRBJ1-4
size: NA
D: NA
CDR3: CASRGKGGREKLFF
DNA: TGTGCCAGCAGGGGGAAGGGGGGGCGAGAAAAACTGTTTTTT

V: TRBV27
J: TRBJ1-1
size: NA
D: NA
CDR3: CASSLLGLNTEAFF
DNA: TGTGCCAGCAGTTTACTGGGCTTGAACACTGAAGCTTTCTTT

V: TRBV6-5
J: TRBJ1-1
size: NA
D: NA
CDR3: CASSYPRGGGTEAFF
DNA: TGTGCCAGCAGTTATCCCCGAGGCGGGGGGACTGAAGCTTTCTTT

V: TRBV19
J: TRBJ1-3
size: NA
D: NA
CDR3: CASSPNLISGNTIYF
DNA: TGTGCCAGTAGCCCTAACCTCATCTCTGGAAACACCATATATTTT

V: TRBV18
J: TRBJ1-6
size: NA
D: NA
CDR3: CATTDRIYNSPLHF
DNA: TGTGCCACCACCGACAGGATCTATAATTCACCCCTCCACTTT

V: TRBV7-2
J: TRBJ1-4
size: NA
D: NA
CDR3: CASSSHMGAPNEKLFF
DNA: TGTGCCAGCAGCTCCCATATGGGGGCCCCTAATGAAAAACTGTTTTTT

V: TRBV19
J: TRBJ2-2
size: NA
D: TRBD1
CDR3: CASSTSDVLRTGPNTGELFF
DNA: TGTGCCAGTAGTACATCAGACGTGTTACGGACAGGGCCGAACACCGGGGAGCTGTTTTTT

V: TRBV9
J: TRBJ2-7
size: NA
D: NA
CDR3: CASSVGNSYEQYF
DNA: TGTGCCAGCAGCGTCGGGAATTCCTACGAGCAGTACTTC

V: TRBV7-9
J: TRBJ2-1
size: NA
D: NA
CDR3: CASSQRENEQFF
DNA: TGTGCCAGCAGCCAACGGGAAAATGAGCAGTTCTTC

V: TRBV11-2
J: TRBJ1-1
size: NA
D: NA
CDR3: CASSLGVRERNTEAFF
DNA: TGTGCCAGCAGCTTAGGGGTTAGGGAGCGGAACACTGAAGCTTTCTTT

V: TRBV7-9
J: TRBJ2-7
size: once
D: NA
CDR3: CASSFMQDTYEQYF
DNA: TGTGCCAGCAGCTTTATGCAGGACACCTACGAGCAGTACTTC

V: TRBV7-9
J: TRBJ1-2
size: once
D: NA
CDR3: CASSLGQDYGYTF
DNA: TGTGCCAGCAGCTTAGGACAGGACTATGGCTACACCTTC

V: TRBV3-1/TRBV3-2
J: TRBJ2-5
size: NA
D: TRBD2
CDR3: CASSPPTREGVETQYF
DNA: TGTGCCAGCAGCCCTCCTACGCGGGAGGGGGTCGAGACCCAGTACTTC

V: TRBV3-1/TRBV3-2
J: TRBJ2-1
size: NA
D: NA
CDR3: CASSHTGNEQFF
DNA: TGTGCCAGCAGCCACACAGGGAATGAGCAGTTCTTC

V: TRBV14
J: TRBJ2-3
size: NA
D: TRBD2
CDR3: CASSPTSGNTDTQYF
DNA: TGTGCCAGCAGCCCGACTAGCGGGAACACAGATACGCAGTATTTT

V: TRBV9
J: TRBJ1-4
size: NA
D: NA
CDR3: CASSASQDEKLFF
DNA: TGTGCCAGCAGCGCCTCACAGGATGAAAAACTGTTTTTT

V: TRBV28
J: TRBJ2-3
size: NA
D: NA
CDR3: CASSLGSGEDTQYF
DNA: TGTGCCAGCAGTTTAGGCTCGGGGGAAGATACGCAGTATTTT

V: TRBV13
J: TRBJ1-2
size: NA
D: TRBD1
CDR3: CASSQRFLGQGFNGYTF
DNA: TGTGCCAGCAGCCAGCGATTCCTCGGACAGGGGTTTAATGGCTACACCTTC

V: TRBV6-2/TRBV6-3
J: TRBJ1-5
size: once
D: TRBD1
CDR3: CASSKTGGRMSQHF
DNA: TGTGCCAGCAGTAAGACAGGGGGCAGGATGTCCCAGCATTTT

V: TRBV15
J: TRBJ1-1
size: NA
D: TRBD1
CDR3: CATSRPAQGLPRTEAFF
DNA: TGTGCCACCAGCAGACCGGCACAGGGGCTACCCCGCACTGAAGCTTTCTTT

V: TRBV3-1/TRBV3-2
J: TRBJ2-2
size: once
D: NA
CDR3: CASSLSGLLTRAGELFF
DNA: TGTGCCAGCAGCTTAAGCGGGCTCCTAACAAGGGCCGGGGAGCTGTTTTTT

V: TRBV30
J: TRBJ2-5
size: NA
D: TRBD2
CDR3: CAWDITSGRGTQYF
DNA: TGTGCCTGGGATATAACTAGCGGGAGGGGGACCCAGTACTTC

V: TRBV5-4
J: TRBJ2-7
size: NA
D: NA
CDR3: CASSPVGGSYEQYF
DNA: TGTGCCAGCAGCCCCGTCGGAGGCTCCTACGAGCAGTACTTC

V: TRBV11-3
J: TRBJ1-4
size: once
D: TRBD1
CDR3: CASKSGGQSEKLFF
DNA: TGTGCCAGCAAATCTGGGGGACAGAGCGAAAAACTGTTTTTT

V: TRBV27
J: TRBJ1-1
size: NA
D: TRBD1
CDR3: CASSRKGQVNTEAFF
DNA: TGTGCCAGCAGCCGTAAGGGACAGGTGAACACTGAAGCTTTCTTT

V: TRBV11-3
J: TRBJ2-7
size: NA
D: TRBD1
CDR3: CASSLVLAGQGAGYEQYF
DNA: TGTGCCAGCAGCTTAGTGCTTGCGGGACAGGGGGCGGGGTACGAGCAGTACTTC

V: TRBV5-8
J: TRBJ2-3
size: NA
D: TRBD2
CDR3: CASIWPSIAGGRDTQYF
DNA: TGTGCCAGCATCTGGCCGAGTATAGCGGGAGGGCGGGATACGCAGTATTTT

V: TRBV15
J: TRBJ2-3
size: NA
D: NA
CDR3: CATSRTGAAKAGTDTQYF
DNA: TGTGCCACCAGCAGAACTGGAGCAGCTAAAGCAGGGACAGATACGCAGTATTTT

V: TRBV30
J: TRBJ1-6
size: few
D: NA
CDR3: CAWSGQGSSPLHF
DNA: TGTGCCTGGAGTGGCCAGGGTAGCTCACCCCTCCACTTT

V: TRBV4-3
J: TRBJ2-2
size: NA
D: TRBD2
CDR3: CASSQELAGVTGELFF
DNA: TGCGCCAGCAGCCAAGAACTAGCGGGAGTCACCGGGGAGCTGTTTTTT

V: TRBV2
J: TRBJ1-2
size: NA
D: NA
CDR3: CASSEDRGSSGYGYTF
DNA: TGTGCCAGCAGTGAAGATAGGGGCTCCTCTGGCTATGGCTACACCTTC

V: TRBV18
J: TRBJ1-2
size: NA
D: TRBD1
CDR3: CASSPADRDYGYTF
DNA: TGTGCCAGCTCACCCGCGGACAGGGACTATGGCTACACCTTC

V: TRBV7-9
J: TRBJ2-2
size: NA
D: TRBD2
CDR3: CASSLTSVTGELFF
DNA: TGTGCCAGCAGCTTAACTAGCGTCACCGGGGAGCTGTTTTTT

V: TRBV6-5
J: TRBJ1-6
size: many
D: NA
CDR3: CASSPTQAAYSPLHF
DNA: TGTGCCAGCAGTCCAACTCAGGCCGCTTATTCACCCCTCCACTTT

V: TRBV19
J: TRBJ2-3
size: NA
D: TRBD2
CDR3: CASSILAGAITDTQYF
DNA: TGTGCCAGTAGTATATTAGCGGGAGCTATAACAGATACGCAGTATTTT

V: TRBV9
J: TRBJ2-5
size: NA
D: NA
CDR3: CASSPNSETQYF
DNA: TGTGCCAGCAGTCCCAATTCAGAGACCCAGTACTTC

V: TRBV30
J: TRBJ1-5
size: once
D: NA
CDR3: CAWNRGMSLPQHF
DNA: TGTGCCTGGAATAGGGGGATGTCCCTGCCCCAGCATTTT

V: TRBV15
J: TRBJ2-3
size: NA
D: TRBD1
CDR3: CATSRGGTGGPDTQYF
DNA: TGTGCCACCAGCAGAGGGGGGACAGGGGGCCCAGATACGCAGTATTTT

V: TRBV6-5
J: TRBJ2-2
size: NA
D: NA
CDR3: CASSSLLNTGELFF
DNA: TGTGCCAGCAGTTCACTTTTGAACACCGGGGAGCTGTTTTTT